The sequence of this T cell receptor beta chain was determined in a study of cytomegalovirus exposure and HLA in healthy donors. Overall study results and limits: Available immune exposure information covered CMV serostatus only. According to a later analysis, most TCR beta chains associated with CMV appeared HLA-restricted. Based on reports, TCR beta sequences accurately predicted HLA-A and HLA-B alleles for most subjects.

Trimming cost V 5 bases and J 5 bases; bases outside gene matches: 9. CDR3 length: 14 residues. Germline V gene lookup returns CDR1 SGHRS and CDR2 YFSETQ. For this clone: The antigen is not known.

The study ran its PCR with 60 Vbeta and 13 Jbeta primers. Profiled with immunoSEQ multiplex PCR; TCRdb holds only in-frame clones, not every one. The sample carries roughly 150,000 clones, approximately 81% recorded once. The chain links TRBV5-1 to TRBJ1-2, with 7 nucleotides matching TRBD1. Specimen: PBMCs. This receptor was identified in a female donor in good health and CMV-seronegative. In nucleotides, the CDR3 is TGCGCCAGCAGTCCACAGGGGACCGCATATGGCTACACCTTC. It codes for CASSPQGTAYGYTF.